One sample yielded the 26 T cell receptor beta chains listed below, sequenced in a study of diagnostic markers for celiac disease. From the reads, TCRdb lists one entry per CDR3 protein and no DNA. This sample contains approximately 7,500 distinct CDR3 sequences. Material for sequencing was either unsorted cells or a sorted T cell fraction (not recorded which). The receptor source for this set is a human donor. This table probably holds off-target reads from a library built for another chain.

The chain has TRBV12-3 or TRBV12-4 and TRBJ2-7; TCRdb's D gene call, TRBD1, goes unchecked for lack of DNA. The CDR3 spans 17 residues. The CDR3 loop is CASSLTTGGAKAREQYF.

This clonotype shows up as large by frequency. The CDR3 region is CASSYAPGPGVGNEQFF. The V gene is TRBV6-2 or TRBV6-3, the J gene TRBJ2-1; lacking DNA, the TRBD1 call made by TCRdb goes unchecked. Germline CDR1 is MNHEY and CDR2 is SVGEGT. The CDR3 contains 17 residues.

The chain recombines TRBV7-2 with TRBJ2-1; TCRdb returns TRBD1, unconfirmable since there is no DNA. This CDR3 spans 15 amino acids. Germline V gene sequence: CDR1 SGHTA, CDR2 FQGNSA. The CDR3 reads CASSLDGQGAYEQFF. Drawing the rest from reference TRBV7-2 and TRBJ2-1, the complete variable domain is GAGVSQSPSNKVTEKGKDVELRCDPISGHTALYWYRQSLGQGLEFLIYFQGNSAPDKSGLPSDRFSAERTGGSVSTLTIQRTQQEDSAVYLCASSLDGQGAYEQFFGPGTRLTVL.

CDR3 residues: CASSLGQGFNEKLFF. V and J are TRBV5-1 and TRBJ1-4; the D call from TCRdb, TRBD1, cannot be confirmed without DNA. Germline V gene data show CDR1 as SGHRS and CDR2 as YFSETQ. This CDR3 spans 15 amino acids.

The V gene is TRBV5-1, the J gene TRBJ2-5; TCRdb proposes TRBD2, but this gene call is untestable without DNA. CDR1 and CDR2 (germline): SGHRS, YFSETQ. This CDR3 spans 16 amino acids. The CDR3 loop reads CASSLDRLAEGETQYF.

The chain couples TRBV6-5 to TRBJ1-1; absent DNA, TCRdb's TRBD1 call cannot be checked. The CDR3 is made up of 13 amino acids. Looked up from germline, CDR1 is MNHEY and CDR2 is SVGAGI. The CDR3 spells CASSFRVGTEAFF.

The V gene is TRBV2, the J gene TRBJ1-4; absent DNA, TCRdb's TRBD1 call cannot be checked. Germline values: CDR1 SNHLY, CDR2 FYNNEI. The CDR3 extends over 13 amino acids. The chain's CDR3 is CASRGATNEKLFF.

The chain links TRBV28 to TRBJ2-1; TCRdb's assignment of TRBD1 cannot be checked, as there is no DNA. Germline-derived CDR1 and CDR2 are MDHEN and SYDVKM. The length of the CDR3 is 17 residues. The CDR3 here is CASSFWTGGAGGNEQFF.

This chain connects TRBV12-3 or TRBV12-4 to TRBJ1-1. The CDR3 is made up of 13 amino acids. The CDR3 region is CASSGEVNTEAFF.

The rearrangement joins TRBV28 to TRBJ2-2; checking the TCRdb D call of TRBD2 is not possible without DNA. The CDR3 has 18 residues. CDR1 MDHEN and CDR2 SYDVKM come from the germline V gene. The CDR3 here is CASSLSAGGLAGTGELFF.

This chain joins TRBV28 and TRBJ2-2; the TRBD1 assignment by TCRdb is unverifiable without DNA. The length of the CDR3 is 16 residues. Germline V gene lookup returns CDR1 MDHEN and CDR2 SYDVKM. The CDR3 sequence: CASISGQGLLVGELFF.

The genes are TRBV5-4 and TRBJ1-2; the TCRdb D gene call, TRBD1, has no DNA to confirm it. The germline CDR1 and CDR2 sequences are SGHNT and YYREEE (reference sequence). This CDR3 region has 14 residues. The CDR3 here is CASSKNRVQEGYTF.

CDR3 loop: CASSLWGGGRNTEAFF. The rearrangement links TRBV5-1 to TRBJ1-1; TCRdb indicates TRBD1, and absent DNA this call remains unverified. The germline gives CDR1 SGHRS, CDR2 YFSETQ. This CDR3 contains 16 residues.

The chain carries TRBV20-1 and TRBJ2-1; TCRdb picks TRBD1, but there is no DNA to check that call. The CDR3 totals 13 residues. Germline-derived CDR1 and CDR2 are DFQATT and SNEGSKA (reference sequence). The CDR3 sequence: CSANPGGYNEQFF.

This clonotype is labeled medium-sized (0.01 to 0.1%) based on frequency. J is TRBJ2-2 and V is TRBV5-1; the D call of TRBD1 rests on TCRdb alone, since no DNA is present to check it. Germline V gene sequence: CDR1 SGHRS, CDR2 YFSETQ. The CDR3 consists of 15 residues. The CDR3 here is CASSYAGVGTGELFF.

V and J are TRBV29-1 and TRBJ1-2; no DNA is available, so the TRBD1 call from TCRdb remains unchecked. CDR1 is SQVTM, CDR2 ANQGSEA, per germline. The CDR3 loop spans 18 amino acids. The CDR3 protein is CSVAADSSLGGLNYGYTF.

The chain combines TRBV6-6 with TRBJ1-1; without DNA, the TCRdb call of TRBD1 cannot be checked. Germline V lookup: CDR1 MNHNY, CDR2 SVGAGI (reference sequence). This CDR3 spans 15 amino acids. The CDR3 protein is CASSYSSPGGTEAFF.

By frequency, this clonotype registers medium-sized. The J gene is TRBJ2-1, the V gene TRBV7-8; checking the TCRdb D call of TRBD2 is not possible without DNA. This CDR3 has 15 residues. CDR1 and CDR2 from the germline V gene are SGHVS and FQNEAQ. CDR3 sequence reads: CASSLAELAADEQFF. Using reference TRBV7-8 and TRBJ2-1 for the parts outside the CDR3, the full variable domain is GAGVSQSPRYKVAKRGQDVALRCDPISGHVSLFWYQQALGQGPEFLTYFQNEAQLDKSGLPSDRFFAERPEGSVSTLKIQRTQQEDSAVYLCASSLAELAADEQFFGPGTRLTVL.

This chain joins TRBV19 and TRBJ2-7; checking the TCRdb D call of TRBD1 is not possible without DNA. This CDR3 has 14 residues. In germline, CDR1 is LNHDA, CDR2 SQIVND (reference sequence). This CDR3 reads CASSIMAGAGEQYF.

The CDR3 loop reads CAWSPPRDRVTDTQYF. This rearrangement joins TRBV30 to TRBJ2-3; TCRdb designates TRBD1, a call that cannot be tested without DNA. This CDR3 spans 16 amino acids. The V gene's germline CDR1 is GTSNPN and CDR2 SVGIG (reference sequence). Full variable domain (outside the CDR3, taken from reference TRBV30 and TRBJ2-3): SQTIHQWPATLVQPVGSPLSLECTVEGTSNPNLYWYRQAAGRGLQLLFYSVGIGQISSEVPQNLSASRPQDRQFILSSKKLLLSDSGFYLCAWSPPRDRVTDTQYFGPGTRLTVL.

This clonotype is classed as medium-sized by frequency. The V call is TRBV5-1, the J call TRBJ2-6. This CDR3 has 15 amino acids. CDR1 SGHRS and CDR2 YFSETQ come from the germline V gene. The CDR3 loop reads CASSLLDSGANVLTF.

The V call is TRBV10-3, the J call TRBJ2-4; TCRdb outputs TRBD1, but without DNA this stays unchecked. The CDR3 has 12 residues. The germline V gene encodes CDR1 ENHRY and CDR2 SYGVKD. CDR3 loop: CAISDRKNIQYF.

The chain is built from TRBV19 and TRBJ1-2. Germline V lookup: CDR1 LNHDA, CDR2 SQIVND (reference sequence). The CDR3 runs 14 residues. The CDR3 sequence: CASSLNGPANGYTF.

The chain is built from TRBV9 and TRBJ1-1. The CDR3 contains 12 residues. The germline gives CDR1 SGDLS, CDR2 YYNGEE. Here the CDR3 reads CASGRVDSEAFF.

The rearrangement uses TRBV7-2 and TRBJ2-1; TCRdb calls TRBD2, which cannot be checked without DNA. The germline V gene encodes CDR1 SGHTA and CDR2 FQGNSA. CDR3 size: 15 residues. This CDR3 is CASRPTSGIGNEQFF.

Considering frequency, this clonotype is medium-sized. The rearrangement joins TRBV27 to TRBJ1-4. Germline values: CDR1 MNHEY, CDR2 SMNVEV (reference sequence). The CDR3 runs 11 residues. CDR3 sequence reads: CASSNNEKLFF.